The 17 T cell receptor beta chains presented below share a single source sample, sequenced in a study of metastatic and nonmetastatic thyroid tumors. TCRdb re-processed the PCR reads through MiXCR. The repertoire holds about 48,000 clones, with 22% as singletons. All patients were treatment-naive before thyroid surgery. Sample: blood. These TCRs come from a male donor with papillary thyroid cancer or a benign thyroid nodule (not recorded which). Some clones in this sample may be carry-over from other donors' samples.

The V gene is TRBV13, the J gene TRBJ2-5; TRBD1 matches at 11 bases. CDR1 PRHDT and CDR2 FYEKMQ come from the germline V gene (reference sequence). The length of the CDR3 is 17 residues. Unmatched junction bases numbered 12, after V lost 5 bases and J lost 4 bases. The CDR3 nucleotides read TGTGCCAGCAGCGAATATGGAGGACAGGGGGCGCGAGAGACCCAGTACTTC. The encoded protein is CASSEYGGQGARETQYF.

By frequency in the sample, this clone is medium-sized (0.01 to 0.1%). The V and J genes are TRBV7-8 and TRBJ1-1; the match to TRBD1 covers 8 bases. The CDR3 sequence is 18 residues long. V lost 1 base to trimming and J lost 1 base; unmatched junction nucleotides: 11. Germline V gives CDR1 SGHVS, CDR2 FQNEAQ. The chain's CDR3 is CASSLVWSGDRSNTEAFF. Here the CDR3 DNA reads TGTGCCAGCAGCTTAGTTTGGTCTGGGGACAGGTCGAACACTGAAGCTTTCTTT.

A few counts support this clone. The V call is TRBV11-2, the J call TRBJ2-1, with 9 positions matching TRBD1. The V segment lost 6 bases and the J segment 8 bases; nucleotides outside the gene matches: 8. The CDR3 runs to 14 residues. CDR1 SGHAT and CDR2 FQNNGV come from the germline V gene. For the CDR3, the DNA is TGTGCCAGCAGGACATATACAGGGGGCGATGAGCAGTTCTTC. Its translation is CASRTYTGGDEQFF.

The sample holds many counts of this clone. V gene TRBV6-1 combines with J gene TRBJ2-7, with 8 bases matching TRBD2. The length of the CDR3 is 15 residues. V lost 4 bases and J lost 4; bases outside the gene matches: 9. Germline V gene data show CDR1 as MNHNS and CDR2 as SASEGT. The CDR3 reads CASSGAGLGDYEQYF. CDR3 DNA sequence: TGTGCCAGCAGTGGTGCGGGACTAGGCGATTACGAGCAGTACTTC.

This clone was seen a few times. J is TRBJ2-2 and V is TRBV5-1; D perhaps matches TRBD1 (5 bases). Germline CDR1 reads SGHRS; CDR2 reads YFSETQ. V gave up 0 bases and J gave up 3 bases, with 9 bases separating them. There are 15 residues in the CDR3. The CDR3 loop is CASSLAGIDTGELFF. The CDR3 DNA sequence: TGCGCCAGCAGCTTGGCAGGGATCGACACCGGGGAGCTGTTTTTT.

At least ten counts were recorded for this clone. The rearrangement joins TRBV9 to TRBJ1-1; TRBD1 matches at 7 bases. The CDR3 length is 14 residues. CDR1 and CDR2 (germline): SGDLS, YYNGEE. With V trimmed by 0 bases and J by 4 bases, 3 bases remained unmatched. The CDR3 region has the DNA TGTGCCAGCAGCGTAGGACAGGGCGGCACTGAAGCTTTCTTT. This sequence encodes CASSVGQGGTEAFF.

This clone was detected once. The J gene is TRBJ2-5, the V gene TRBV28; D is possibly TRBD1 (5 bases). Trimming removed 7 bases at V and 5 bases at J, with 8 bases between. Germline V lookup: CDR1 MDHEN, CDR2 SYDVKM. This CDR3 is 11 amino acids long. CDR3 loop: CASIRAETQYF. CDR3 DNA: TGTGCCAGCATCAGGGCGGAGACCCAGTACTTC.

This rearrangement joins TRBV11-2 to TRBJ2-1; tentative D call: TRBD2 (5 bases). Trimming removed 0 bases at V and 4 bases at J, with 13 bases between. The germline gives CDR1 SGHAT, CDR2 FQNNGV. CDR3 size: 16 residues. CDR3 amino acids: CASSLDGRLPYNEQFF. In nucleotides, the CDR3 is TGTGCCAGCAGCTTAGATGGGAGACTACCGTACAATGAGCAGTTCTTC.

This clone was seen at least ten times. CDR3 sequence: CASSLAVYNEQFF. The CDR3 DNA is TGTGCCAGCAGCTTAGCGGTCTACAATGAGCAGTTCTTC. The chain combines TRBV11-2 with TRBJ2-1; D is uncertain. V was pared by 1 base and J by 3 bases, with 4 bases between. The germline CDR1 and CDR2 sequences are SGHAT and FQNNGV. The CDR3 has 13 residues.

This clone was picked up a small number of times. With a much larger clone just one base away, this may be a read error. Other DNA sequences in the same sample also yield this CDR3. The J gene is TRBJ2-4, the V gene TRBV19; possibly TRBD1 for D (5 bases). Germline lookup yields CDR1 LNHDA and CDR2 SQIVND (reference sequence). The CDR3 runs to 14 residues. The V gene lost 4 bases and the J gene lost 5 bases, with 12 bases spanning the gap. The CDR3 here is CASSTFVQENIQYF. The CDR3 DNA reads as TGTGCCAGTAGTACATTCGTACAGGAAAACATTCAGTACTTC.

This clone has ten or more counts. The gene calls are TRBV5-1 and TRBJ2-6; 8 bases map to TRBD2. After removal of 3 bases from V and 4 bases from J, the junction contained 12 bases not matched to a gene. The CDR3 loop spans 18 amino acids. From germline, CDR1 is SGHRS and CDR2 YFSETQ. The CDR3 DNA reads TGCGCCAGCAGCTGGGGGACTAGGATGGGAAGGGGGGCCAACGTCCTGACTTTC. Its translation: CASSWGTRMGRGANVLTF.

The rearrangement uses TRBV3-1 and TRBJ1-2; D is undetermined. CDR1 is LGHDT and CDR2 is YNNKEL in the germline V gene (reference sequence). V was shortened by 2 bases and J by 6 bases, with 7 bases between the two germline ends. CDR3 length: 12 amino acids. CDR3 nucleotide sequence: TGTGCCAGCAGCCAAAGCAAACATGGCTACACCTTC. It encodes CASSQSKHGYTF.

This clone was picked up many times. The chain recombines TRBV9 with TRBJ2-1, with D hard to call. V shed 4 bases and J shed 8 bases, with 16 bases lying between them. Looked up from germline, CDR1 is SGDLS and CDR2 is YYNGEE. The CDR3 has 14 amino acids. Here the CDR3 reads CASSTPNPPYEQFF. The CDR3, as DNA: TGTGCCAGCAGCACCCCCAACCCACCCTATGAGCAGTTCTTC.

This clone appeared many times. The V and J genes are TRBV27 and TRBJ1-2, with D hard to call. Germline V gene data show CDR1 as MNHEY and CDR2 as SMNVEV (reference sequence). Trimming left V 5 bases short and J 7 bases short, with 8 bases between. CDR3 length: 11 residues. The CDR3 sequence: CASSAGSGYTF. The CDR3 nucleotides read TGTGCCAGCAGTGCCGGAAGTGGCTACACCTTC.

This clone has a handful of counts. The rearrangement links TRBV5-6 to TRBJ2-2; D possibly matches TRBD1 or TRBD2 (5 bases each). Per germline, CDR1 SGHDT and CDR2 YYEEEE. Trimming shortened V by 4 bases and J by 4 bases, and 17 bases separated the two germline ends. CDR3 size: 16 residues. CDR3 DNA sequence: TGTGCCAGCAGCGTGGAATGGGGGAGCGGCACCGGGGAGCTGTTTTTT. Translating it yields CASSVEWGSGTGELFF.

This clone has only a few counts. V gene TRBV6-1 combines with J gene TRBJ2-7, with D hard to call. The germline V gene has CDR1 MNHNS and CDR2 SASEGT. The V and J ends lost 1 base and 3 bases respectively, with 7 bases between them. The CDR3 runs 13 residues. CDR3 sequence: CASSEEGSYEQYF. The CDR3 DNA reads TGTGCCAGCAGTGAAGAAGGTAGCTACGAGCAGTACTTC.

The rearrangement links TRBV4-3 to TRBJ1-1; D is undetermined. Germline CDR1 reads LGHNA; CDR2 reads YSLEER. V gave up 2 bases and J gave up 2 bases, with 6 bases separating them. This CDR3 has 13 residues. Here the CDR3 DNA reads TGCGCCAGCAGCCAATTCGGAAACACTGAAGCTTTCTTT. As protein: CASSQFGNTEAFF.